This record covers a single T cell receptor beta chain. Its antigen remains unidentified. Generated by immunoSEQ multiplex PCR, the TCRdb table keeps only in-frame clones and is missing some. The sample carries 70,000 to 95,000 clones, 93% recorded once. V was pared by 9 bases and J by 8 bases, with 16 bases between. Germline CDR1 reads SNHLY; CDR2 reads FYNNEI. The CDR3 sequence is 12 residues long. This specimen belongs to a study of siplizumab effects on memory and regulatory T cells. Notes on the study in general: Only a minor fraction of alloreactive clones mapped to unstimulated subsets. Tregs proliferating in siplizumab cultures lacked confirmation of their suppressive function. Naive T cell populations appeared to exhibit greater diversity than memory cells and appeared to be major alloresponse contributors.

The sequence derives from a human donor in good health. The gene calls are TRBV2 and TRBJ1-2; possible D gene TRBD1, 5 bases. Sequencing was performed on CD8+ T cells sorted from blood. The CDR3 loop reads CASLREGSGYTF. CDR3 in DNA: TGTGCCAGTCTACGTGAGGGGTCGGGCTACACCTTC.